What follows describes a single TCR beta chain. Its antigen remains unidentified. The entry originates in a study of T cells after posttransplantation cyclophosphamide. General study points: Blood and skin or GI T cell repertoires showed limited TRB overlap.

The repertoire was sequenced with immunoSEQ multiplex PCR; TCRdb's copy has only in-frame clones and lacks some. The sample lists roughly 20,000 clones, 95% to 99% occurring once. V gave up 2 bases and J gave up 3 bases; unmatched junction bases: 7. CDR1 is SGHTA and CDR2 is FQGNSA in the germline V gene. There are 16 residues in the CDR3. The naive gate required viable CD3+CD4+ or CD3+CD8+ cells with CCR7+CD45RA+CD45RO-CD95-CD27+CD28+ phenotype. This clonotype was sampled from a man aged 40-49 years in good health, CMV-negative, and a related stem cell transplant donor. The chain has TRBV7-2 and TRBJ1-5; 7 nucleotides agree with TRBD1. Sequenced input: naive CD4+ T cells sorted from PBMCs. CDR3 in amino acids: CASSLSPGQYNQPQHF. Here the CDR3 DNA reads TGTGCCAGCAGCTTAAGTCCGGGACAGTACAATCAGCCCCAGCATTTT.